The 14 T cell receptor beta chains below come from one sample, sequenced in a study of beta chain features in type 1 diabetes. Study findings and constraints: People with Type 1 diabetes carried modestly yet significantly shorter TCRB CDR3s in all four CD4+ subsets.

The isolated RNA, all of it, was reverse transcribed, so expressed TCRB transcripts were what got sequenced. TCRdb's table, derived via immunoSEQ multiplex PCR, lists solely in-frame clones and lacks some. This table has 310,000 or so clones, approximately 15% appearing once. Their recognized antigens are unknown. Specimen: naive CD4+ T cells from blood. Source of these receptors: a man aged 18 to 29 with type 1 diabetes.

V and J are TRBV13 and TRBJ1-2; 8 bases agree with TRBD1. The ends lost 4 bases at V and 3 bases at J; junction bases unmatched: 4. CDR1 is PRHDT and CDR2 is FYEKMQ in the germline V gene (reference sequence). The CDR3 is 14 residues long. In DNA, the CDR3 is TGTGCCAGCAGCTCAAAGACAGGGGACTATGGCTACACCTTC. Its translation: CASSSKTGDYGYTF.

The chain links TRBV27 to TRBJ2-7; tentatively, D is TRBD2 (8 bases). The CDR3 runs 15 residues. Trimming left V 6 bases short and J 4 bases short, with 19 bases between. Per germline, CDR1 MNHEY and CDR2 SMNVEV (reference sequence). CDR3 DNA sequence: TGTGCCAGCAGAGTGACAGGGACTAGAGGGTACGAGCAGTACTTC. This gives the protein CASRVTGTRGYEQYF.

V and J are TRBV10-3 and TRBJ1-4; D is perhaps TRBD1 (5 bases). Germline CDR1 is ENHRY and CDR2 is SYGVKD. Trimming took 0 bases from V and 8 from J, leaving 13 bases between them. CDR3 size: 15 residues. In nucleotides, the CDR3 is TGTGCCATCAGTGAGTCGTTGGCCCAGGGAGAAAAACTGTTTTTT. Its protein product is CAISESLAQGEKLFF.

CDR3 DNA sequence: TGTGCCAGCAGCACCAGGACAGGGTCCTACGAGCAGTACTTC. Translated: CASSTRTGSYEQYF. The rearrangement uses TRBV11-2 and TRBJ2-7; 8 bases agree with TRBD1. Germline lookup yields CDR1 SGHAT and CDR2 FQNNGV. V was pared by 5 bases and J by 1 base, with 4 bases of the junction left unmatched. The CDR3 loop spans 14 amino acids. The full variable domain, in which reference TRBV11-2 and TRBJ2-7 provide the parts outside the CDR3, is EAGVAQSPRYKIIEKRQSVAFWCNPISGHATLYWYQQILGQGPKLLIQFQNNGVVDDSQLPKDRFSAERLKGVDSTLKIQPAKLEDSAVYLCASSTRTGSYEQYFGPGTRLTVT.

This clone came up a few times. The chain recombines TRBV11-2 with TRBJ2-3; 7 bases map to TRBD2. V gave up 8 bases and J gave up 4 bases; unmatched junction bases: 9. The germline gives CDR1 SGHAT, CDR2 FQNNGV. This CDR3 is built from 14 residues. The CDR3 DNA follows: TGTGCCAGCGCCAGGGCGGGAGCCCCAGATACGCAGTATTTT. Amino acids: CASARAGAPDTQYF.

This clone has more than one count but fewer than ten. V usage is TRBV5-1 and J usage is TRBJ2-3; possibly TRBD1 for D (6 bases). The CDR3 totals 14 residues. Germline CDR1 is SGHRS and CDR2 is YFSETQ. The V and J ends lost 2 bases and 2 bases respectively, with 9 bases between them. CDR3 DNA sequence: TGCGCCAGCAGCTTTCAGGGGTACACAGATACGCAGTATTTT. Protein sequence: CASSFQGYTDTQYF.

This clone was seen only a few times. The V and J genes are TRBV2 and TRBJ2-3; 8 nucleotides agree with TRBD2. V lost 6 bases to trimming and J lost 6 bases; unmatched junction nucleotides: 14. This CDR3 region has 16 residues. Germline V CDR1 and CDR2: SNHLY, FYNNEI. The CDR3 here is CASRGLAGPPGDTQYF. CDR3 nucleotide sequence: TGTGCCAGCAGGGGCCTAGCGGGCCCCCCGGGGGATACGCAGTATTTT.

Here the CDR3 reads CASGPFYEQYF. The CDR3 DNA reads as TGTGCCAGCGGGCCATTCTACGAGCAGTACTTC. This sequence joins TRBV7-2 and TRBJ2-7; no clear D. Germline V lookup: CDR1 SGHTA, CDR2 FQGNSA. The CDR3 runs to 11 residues. V was cut by 8 bases and J by 3 bases, with 8 bases left in between.

The rearrangement joins TRBV29-1 to TRBJ1-3; D not resolved. This CDR3 comprises 13 residues. The germline gives CDR1 SQVTM, CDR2 ANQGSEA. V dropped 7 bases and J dropped 0 bases, with 10 bases sitting between them. The CDR3 spells CSAEVHSGNTIYF. CDR3 coding DNA: TGCAGCGCCGAGGTGCACTCTGGAAACACCATATATTTT. The full variable domain, with the rest looked up from reference TRBV29-1 and TRBJ1-3, is SAVISQKPSRDICQRGTSLTIQCQVDSQVTMMFWYRQQPGQSLTLIATANQGSEATYESGFVIDKFPISRPNLTFSTLTVSNMSPEDSSIYLCSAEVHSGNTIYFGEGSWLTVV.

The chain combines TRBV5-1 with TRBJ2-7; the match to TRBD2 covers 8 bases. The junction had 7 bases not matched to a gene; V was cut back by 1 base and J by 1 base. This CDR3 spans 16 amino acids. Germline V CDR1 and CDR2: SGHRS, YFSETQ. CDR3 protein: CASSLSTTGGSYEQYF. CDR3 coding DNA: TGCGCCAGCAGCTTGAGCACCACGGGGGGGTCCTACGAGCAGTACTTC.

This chain uses TRBV28 with TRBJ2-2; D is possibly TRBD1 (6 bases). Germline V gives CDR1 MDHEN, CDR2 SYDVKM. The CDR3 is 16 amino acids. Between the trimmed V and J ends, which lost 2 bases and 6 bases, there was a span of 16 bases. CDR3 sequence: CASSLTQGRVPGELFF. Here the CDR3 DNA reads TGTGCCAGCAGTTTAACCCAGGGGCGGGTTCCCGGGGAGCTGTTTTTT.

The rearrangement links TRBV25-1 to TRBJ2-2; 7 nucleotides align to TRBD1. V shed 4 bases and J 5 bases; nucleotides not matched to a gene: 10. This CDR3 comprises 16 residues. Germline V gene lookup returns CDR1 MGHDK and CDR2 SYGVNS. The CDR3 reads CASSVGTALRTGELFF. The CDR3 nucleotides are TGTGCCAGCAGTGTAGGGACAGCTCTAAGGACCGGGGAGCTGTTTTTT. Using reference TRBV25-1 and TRBJ2-2 for the parts outside the CDR3, the full variable domain is EADIYQTPRYLVIGTGKKITLECSQTMGHDKMYWYQQDPGMELHLIHYSYGVNSTEKGDLSSESTVSRIRTEHFPLTLESARPSHTSQYLCASSVGTALRTGELFFGEGSRLTVL.

This clone was observed once. In DNA, the CDR3 is TGCGCCAGCAGCCAGGATCTTTTGGGGCCTCGGTTCCTGAACACTGAAGCTTTCTTT. Its protein product is CASSQDLLGPRFLNTEAFF. The rearrangement links TRBV4-1 to TRBJ1-1, with D perhaps TRBD1 (5 bases). In germline, CDR1 is MGHRA, CDR2 YSYEKL. The V and J ends lost 3 bases and 0 bases respectively, with 23 bases between them. The CDR3 sequence is 19 residues long.

The chain links TRBV7-9 to TRBJ1-2, with 8 nucleotides matching TRBD1. The junction had 6 bases not matched to a gene; V was cut back by 5 bases and J by 4 bases. CDR3 size: 14 residues. CDR1 is SEHNR, CDR2 FQNEAQ, per germline (reference sequence). Here the CDR3 DNA reads TGTGCCAGCAGCACGGGACAGGTAACCTATGGCTACACCTTC. This sequence encodes CASSTGQVTYGYTF.